The T cell receptor (beta chain) described here comes from a study of radiotherapy plus CTLA-4 blockade in lung cancer. Background on the study: 15% to 20% of enrolled patients responded objectively, and more than 30% had disease control. Study-level findings and limits: According to reports, early shifts in blood T cell clones, alongside interferon-beta, forecast response most accurately. Radiotherapy was combined with ipilimumab, and tumor-derived TCR clones then expanded in blood.

The repertoire was sequenced with immunoSEQ multiplex PCR; TCRdb's copy has only in-frame clones and lacks some. The sample includes tens of thousands of clones, roughly 83% of them seen just once. As for this clone: What it binds is not known.

Treatment of patients with chemo-refractory metastatic non-small-cell lung cancer consisted of focal radiation plus CTLA-4 blockade with ipilimumab. This specimen was peripheral blood, taken from a patient treated with radiotherapy plus ipilimumab. This sequence originates from a human donor with non-small cell lung cancer who had a complete response to radiotherapy plus ipilimumab.

Here the CDR3 DNA reads TGTGCCAGCAGGAGGGCAGGGGGTTCCTACGAGCAGTACGTC. Translation: CASRRAGGSYEQYV. The V gene is TRBV6-5, the J gene TRBJ2-7, with 7 bases identical to TRBD1. The CDR3 spans 14 residues. Trimming took 6 bases from V and 1 from J; bases not matched to a gene: 6. Germline CDR1 MNHEY, CDR2 SVGAGI.